A selection of T cell receptor beta chains follows, all from one sample in a study of tumor and adjacent non-tumor tissue in lung cancer. From the multiplex PCR reads, TCRdb called clonotypes with MiXCR, one entry per CDR3 protein. This sample has about 110,000 distinct CDR3 sequences; 62% occur once, and the top ten carry roughly 19%. The sequencing sample was made of distant non-tumor lung tissue. Every receptor here comes from a man aged 55 to 70 with non-small cell lung cancer. The CDR3 runs from the conserved cysteine through the conserved F or W. Each record gives: D gene, V gene, clone size, J gene, CDR3 DNA, CDR3 protein. D genes are given only for firm matches. Expanded clones are given a class, and other clones once, few, many or no size at all.

>.|TRBV7-9|many|TRBJ1-2
TGTGCCAGCAGCTTGAACAGGGCCGACTATGGCTACACCTTC
CASSLNRADYGYTF
>TRBD2|TRBV4-1|once|TRBJ2-1
TGCTCCAGCAGCCAAAGAACCCGGACTAGCGGATACAATGAGCAGTTCTTC
CSSSQRTRTSGYNEQFF
>TRBD1|TRBV4-3|few|TRBJ2-2
TGCGCCAGCGGCCAAGCGACAGGGGGGGGCACCGGGGAGCTGTTCTTT
CASGQATGGGTGELFF
>.|TRBV12-3/TRBV12-4|.|TRBJ1-1
TGTGCCAACAGTGCACTCATGAACACTGAAGCTTTCTTT
CANSALMNTEAFF
>.|TRBV15|.|TRBJ1-6
TGTGCCACCAGCCAAATGGGGGAAGGGGCCAATTCACCCCTCCACTTT
CATSQMGEGANSPLHF
>.|TRBV12-3/TRBV12-4|.|TRBJ1-5
TGTGCCAGCAGAGCCGGGATAGGGGTGGATCAGCCTCAGCATTTT
CASRAGIGVDQPQHF
>TRBD2|TRBV4-3|once|TRBJ2-1
TGCGCCAGCAGCCTAGAAGGGCAAGGACTAGTGGGGAAAAATGAGCAGTTCTTC
CASSLEGQGLVGKNEQFF
>.|TRBV6-1|many|TRBJ2-5
TGTGCCAGCAGAGTCCGGGACTACCAAGAGACCCAGTACTTC
CASRVRDYQETQYF
>TRBD1|TRBV6-1|many|TRBJ1-1
TGTGCCAGCAGTCGGACAGGGGCTGAAGCTTTCTTT
CASSRTGAEAFF
>.|TRBV11-2|.|TRBJ1-2
TGTGCCAGCAGCTTAGGCACCAGGGCAGCGCTCGCCTTC
CASSLGTRAALAF